The clone carrying this T cell receptor (beta chain) was seen ten or more times. What it binds is unknown. After constant-region reverse-primer amplification, full-length variable regions underwent semi-nested PCR with Nested Universal Primer A. TCRdb reprocessed the 5' RACE reads via MiXCR and lists one record per CDR3 protein. Of tens of thousands of distinct CDR3 sequences listed, over 20% are singletons. Whole-study findings and limits: Tumor Treg TCRs overlapped most with tumor naive CD4+ cells.

Cells sorted as Tregs were CD4+, CD25+ and CD127-/low. This TCR was recovered from a female donor with breast cancer. Source material: tumor-infiltrating Tregs sorted from the breast tumor.

The CDR3: CASSARQGNTEAFF. CDR3 nucleotides: TGTGCCAGCAGCGCCCGACAGGGGAACACTGAAGCTTTCTTT. The rearrangement joins TRBV9 to TRBJ1-1; 7 bases match TRBD1. The germline gives CDR1 SGDLS, CDR2 YYNGEE. The CDR3 covers 14 residues. V gave up 3 bases and J gave up 1 base; unmatched junction bases: 3.